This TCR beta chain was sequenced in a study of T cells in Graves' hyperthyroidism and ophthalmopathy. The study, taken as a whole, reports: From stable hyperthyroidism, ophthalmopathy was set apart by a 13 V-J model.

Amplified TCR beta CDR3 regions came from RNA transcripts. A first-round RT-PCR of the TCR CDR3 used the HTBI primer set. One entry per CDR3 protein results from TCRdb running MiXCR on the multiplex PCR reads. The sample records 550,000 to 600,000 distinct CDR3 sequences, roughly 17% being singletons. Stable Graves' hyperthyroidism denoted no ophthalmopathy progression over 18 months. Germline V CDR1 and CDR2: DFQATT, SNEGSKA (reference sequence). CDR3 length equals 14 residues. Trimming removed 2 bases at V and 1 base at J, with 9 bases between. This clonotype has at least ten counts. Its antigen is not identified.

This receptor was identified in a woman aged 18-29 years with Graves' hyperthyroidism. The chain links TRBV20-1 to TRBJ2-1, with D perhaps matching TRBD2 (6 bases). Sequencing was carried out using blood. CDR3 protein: CSARRERSYNEQFF. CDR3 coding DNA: TGCAGTGCTAGACGGGAGAGGTCCTACAATGAGCAGTTCTTC.